Described below is a single T cell receptor beta chain sequence and its context. This clone's antigen is unknown. No base quality information exists; no much larger clone differs at one position. Library generation was performed with the immunoSEQ multiplex PCR assay. TCRdb obtained this table from immuneACCESS and retained in-frame rearrangements with V and J assigned. These tables miss some clones; where compared with another copy, unresolved V genes account for less than half of the shortfall, and the remainder is unexplained. In this sample the table shows 390,000 or so clones, roughly 90% of which occur a single time. The top ten clonotypes cover around 6.4% of the sample. This entry comes from a study of control samples from healthy donors and cancer patients (dated by TCRdb to about 2020). The germline V gene encodes CDR1 LNHDA and CDR2 SQIVND (reference sequence). Unmatched junction bases come to 5, with V trimmed by 6 bases and J by 5 bases. The CDR3 goes from the cysteine to the phenylalanine over 14 residues. The sequence is cut down to CDR3 DNA, 42 bases in frame from base 1.

The chain uses TRBV19 and TRBJ1-5, and 9 bases in between align with TRBD1. The sequence came from a man aged 35 to 55 with head and neck cancer. The sample taken for sequencing was PBMCs. Here is the DNA: TGTGCCAGTAGATTGGGACAGGGATATCAGCCCCAGCATTTT. Its protein reads: CASRLGQGYQPQHF.